The present T cell receptor (beta chain) was sequenced within a study of OX40 agonist ivuxolimab in advanced cancers. The wider study: Participants averaged approximately 61 years of age (range about 23 to 90) and were around 83% male. Study results and limitations: Expanded peripheral T cell antigen specificity was not determined.

Assay: immunoSEQ multiplex PCR; the TCRdb copy retains only in-frame clones and omits some. Found here are fewer than 85,000 clones, approximately 80% of them singletons; the top ten hold roughly 0.5%. The CDR3 length is 15 residues. J gave up 0 bases and V 4 bases, and 3 bases lay outside the gene matches. Germline CDR1 reads SGDLS; CDR2 reads YYNGEE. Baseline was the first blood sampling point, followed by cycle 4 day 1 and cycle 7 day 1. Worth noting for this clone: The antigen is unknown.

The origin of this receptor is an adult with an advanced solid tumor such as melanoma, head and neck, liver or kidney cancer. The V gene is TRBV9, the J gene TRBJ1-3; 8 bases map to TRBD1. The specimen comprised CD4+ or CD8+ T cells sorted from blood, sampled in a trial of the OX40 agonist ivuxolimab. CDR3 in amino acids: CASSPTGASGNTIYF. The DNA for the CDR3 is TGTGCCAGCAGCCCGACAGGGGCCTCTGGAAACACCATATATTTT.